This T cell receptor (beta chain) was recorded in a study of T-cell reconstitution after alpha-beta-depleted transplantation in children. TCRbeta library construction was performed incorporating unique molecular identifiers. Each CDR3 protein gets one entry after TCRdb re-called the PCR reads with MiXCR. The sample has around 500,000 distinct CDR3 sequences; approximately 13% are singletons. The V and J ends lost 1 base and 12 bases respectively, with 18 bases between them. The CDR3 contains 14 residues. The receptor was derived from a human donor who donated a stem cell graft to a child with combined immunodeficiency. This chain links TRBV12-3 or TRBV12-4 with TRBJ1-1; D remains unclear. Sample: PBMCs from the stem cell graft donor, taken from the stem cell graft. In DNA form, the CDR3 reads TGTGCCAGCAGTTTAGGGAGGATGAGGGTATGGACTTTCTTT. Translating it yields CASSLGRMRVWTFF.